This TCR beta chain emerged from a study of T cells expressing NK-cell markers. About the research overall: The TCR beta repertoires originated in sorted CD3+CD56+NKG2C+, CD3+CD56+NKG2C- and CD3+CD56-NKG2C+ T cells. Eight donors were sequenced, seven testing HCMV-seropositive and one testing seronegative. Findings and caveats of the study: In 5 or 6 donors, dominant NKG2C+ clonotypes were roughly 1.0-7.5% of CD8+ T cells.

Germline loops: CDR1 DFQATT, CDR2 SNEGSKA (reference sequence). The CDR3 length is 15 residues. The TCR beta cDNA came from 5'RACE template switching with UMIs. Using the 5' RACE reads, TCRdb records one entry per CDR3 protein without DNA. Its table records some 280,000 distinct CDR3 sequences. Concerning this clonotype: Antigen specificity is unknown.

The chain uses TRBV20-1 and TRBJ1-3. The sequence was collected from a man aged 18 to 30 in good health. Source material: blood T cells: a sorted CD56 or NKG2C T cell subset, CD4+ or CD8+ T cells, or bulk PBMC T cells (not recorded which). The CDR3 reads CSARDQTGRANTIYF.